The 9 T cell receptor beta chains presented below share a single source sample, sequenced in a study of blood T cell repertoires in COVID-19. TCRdb's copy holds only in-frame clones and misses some; the assay was immunoSEQ multiplex PCR. The sample comprises around 64,000 clones, 91% of which are singletons, and over 7.5% rests with the top ten. The material sequenced was peripheral blood. The receptors here all came from a human donor in a cohort sampled during active COVID-19.

In its sample, this clone was seen once. V gene TRBV29-1 combines with J gene TRBJ2-1; TRBD2 matches 11 bases. V trimming: 3 bases; J trimming: 4 bases; junction bases outside the gene matches: 5. There are 15 residues in the CDR3. Germline V gives CDR1 SQVTM, CDR2 ANQGSEA. CDR3 residues: CSVDVTSGDYNEQFF. CDR3 nucleotide sequence: TGCAGCGTTGATGTGACTAGCGGGGATTACAATGAGCAGTTCTTC.

V gene TRBV2 combines with J gene TRBJ2-1; 14 bases line up with TRBD2. CDR1 is SNHLY, CDR2 FYNNEI, per germline. This CDR3 is 22 amino acids long. V lost 3 bases and J lost 3; bases outside the gene matches: 19. CDR3 loop: CASSDPYAAQLGTSGSYNEQFF. The CDR3 coding sequence is TGTGCCAGCAGTGACCCGTACGCCGCACAACTCGGGACTAGCGGGAGCTACAATGAGCAGTTCTTC.

The chain uses TRBV24-1 and TRBJ2-2, with D perhaps TRBD2 (5 bases). Germline-derived CDR1 and CDR2 are KGHDR and SFDVKD. V was pared by 3 bases and J by 0 bases, with 13 bases between. This CDR3 has 17 amino acids. The CDR3 region is CATSDPGGPSNTGELFF. In DNA form, the CDR3 reads TGTGCCACCAGTGATCCTGGAGGTCCGTCGAACACCGGGGAGCTGTTTTTT.

By its share, this clone is medium-sized. This rearrangement joins TRBV4-3 to TRBJ1-2; no clear D. CDR1 LGHNA and CDR2 YSLEER come from the germline V gene. The V gene lost 0 bases and the J gene lost 0 bases, with 5 bases spanning the gap. This CDR3 comprises 14 residues. In nucleotides, the CDR3 is TGCGCCAGCAGCCAAGATCTTCCTAACTATGGCTACACCTTC. Translating it yields CASSQDLPNYGYTF.

This clone turned up a few times. The genes are TRBV19 and TRBJ1-5; 8 bases are a match to TRBD1. The V segment lost 2 bases and the J segment 6 bases; nucleotides outside the gene matches: 3. CDR3 length equals 14 residues. Germline CDR1 reads LNHDA; CDR2 reads SQIVND (reference sequence). CDR3 coding DNA: TGTGCCAGTAGTATACAGGGGGCGAGTCAGCCCCAGCATTTT. This translates into CASSIQGASQPQHF.

The chain is built from TRBV6-5 and TRBJ2-3; a possible D gene is TRBD1 (6 bases). Germline assignment: CDR1 MNHEY and CDR2 SVGAGI. The CDR3 is made up of 16 amino acids. V gave up 1 base and J gave up 6 bases, with 17 bases separating them. The CDR3: CASSYWGRGNVDTQYF. The CDR3, as DNA: TGTGCCAGCAGTTACTGGGGCAGGGGAAATGTTGATACGCAGTATTTT.

The chain combines TRBV12-5 with TRBJ2-1; D may be TRBD1 (5 bases). Germline lookup yields CDR1 LGHNT and CDR2 FRNRAP. The length of the CDR3 is 15 residues. The V gene lost 7 bases and the J gene lost 1 base, with 14 bases spanning the gap. The CDR3: CASVGRVGSYNEQFF. The CDR3 DNA reads TGTGCTAGTGTGGGCAGGGTAGGGTCCTACAATGAGCAGTTCTTC.

CDR3 region: CASSTRLAGTYRDTGALPGDTQYF. As DNA, the CDR3 is TGTGCCAGTAGTACACGACTAGCGGGAACCTATCGAGATACCGGAGCGCTTCCCGGAGATACGCAGTATTTT. The genes are TRBV19 and TRBJ2-3; 11 bases align to TRBD2. Unmatched junction bases numbered 32, after V lost 4 bases and J lost 5 bases. The germline CDR1 and CDR2 sequences are LNHDA and SQIVND (reference sequence). This CDR3 has 24 residues.

The chain links TRBV11-3 to TRBJ2-7; tentative D call: TRBD1 (6 bases). Per germline, CDR1 SGHNT and CDR2 YENEEA. The ends were cut back, 0 bases at V and 3 bases at J, with 6 bases in the middle. The CDR3 is made up of 13 amino acids. CDR3 in DNA: TGTGCCAGCAGCTTAGACAGGGGCTACGAGCAGTACTTC. This gives the protein CASSLDRGYEQYF.